Listed below are T cell receptor beta chains from one sample, sequenced in a study of shared clonotypes between healthy human individuals. Only in-frame clones appear in the TCRdb table, and some are missing; sequencing was by immunoSEQ multiplex PCR. The data contain around 2.3 million clones, approximately 96% of them singletons. The sequencing input was naive CD4+ T cells sorted from blood. The receptors were sampled from a man younger than 30 in good health. CDR3s include the opening cysteine and the closing phenylalanine or tryptophan. The D gene is left open where the match is weak. Not all rows give a size; the values are once, few, many and, for expanded clones, a class.

CDR3 length	clone size	D gene	J gene	V gene	CDR3 protein	CDR3 DNA
15	few	TRBD1	TRBJ1-5	TRBV19	CASRAGQNSNQPQHF	TGTGCCAGTAGGGCGGGACAGAATAGCAATCAGCCCCAGCATTTT
12	.	TRBD1	TRBJ1-1	TRBV7-2	CASSLGQGQAFF	TGTGCCAGCAGCCTAGGACAGGGACAAGCTTTCTTT
13	.	.	TRBJ2-7	TRBV11-2	CASSLGGSYEQYF	TGTGCCAGCAGCTTAGGGGGGTCCTACGAGCAGTACTTC
16	.	.	TRBJ1-1	TRBV10-1	CASSESSRRGDTEAFF	TGCGCCAGCAGTGAGTCAAGTCGAAGAGGTGACACTGAAGCTTTCTTT
13	.	.	TRBJ2-1	TRBV30	CAWSVGAVNEQFF	TGTGCCTGGAGTGTAGGGGCCGTGAATGAGCAGTTCTTC
13	.	.	TRBJ2-7	TRBV18	CASSPIQGSEQYF	TGTGCCAGCTCACCGATACAGGGATCCGAGCAGTACTTC
10	.	.	TRBJ1-1	TRBV20-1	CSARGFEAFF	TGCAGTGCTAGGGGGTTTGAAGCTTTCTTT
15	once	TRBD1	TRBJ2-7	TRBV18	CASSPPSRTGGEQYF	TGTGCCAGCTCACCACCTTCTAGAACAGGGGGCGAGCAGTACTTC
15	once	TRBD1	TRBJ1-2	TRBV6-5	CASSSQDRGPYGYTF	TGTGCCAGCAGTTCCCAGGACAGGGGGCCCTATGGCTACACCTTC
15	.	.	TRBJ2-3	TRBV28	CASSHAPGGTDTQYF	TGTGCCAGCAGTCATGCCCCGGGGGGCACAGATACGCAGTATTTT
16	.	TRBD1	TRBJ1-5	TRBV19	CASSIGDSLGLQPQHF	TGTGCCAGTAGTATAGGGGACAGCCTCGGTCTTCAGCCCCAGCATTTT